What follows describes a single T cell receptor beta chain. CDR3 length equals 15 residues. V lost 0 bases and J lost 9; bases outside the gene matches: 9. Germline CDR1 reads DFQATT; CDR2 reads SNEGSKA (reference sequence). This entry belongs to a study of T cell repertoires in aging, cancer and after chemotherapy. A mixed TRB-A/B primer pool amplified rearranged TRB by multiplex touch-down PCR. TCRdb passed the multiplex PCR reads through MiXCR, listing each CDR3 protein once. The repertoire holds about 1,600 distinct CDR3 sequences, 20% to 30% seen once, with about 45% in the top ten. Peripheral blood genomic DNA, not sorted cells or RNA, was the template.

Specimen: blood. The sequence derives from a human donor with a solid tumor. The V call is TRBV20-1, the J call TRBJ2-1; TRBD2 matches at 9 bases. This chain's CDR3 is CSARDVVAGDVEQFF. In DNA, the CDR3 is TGCAGTGCTAGAGATGTGGTAGCGGGAGATGTTGAGCAGTTCTTC.